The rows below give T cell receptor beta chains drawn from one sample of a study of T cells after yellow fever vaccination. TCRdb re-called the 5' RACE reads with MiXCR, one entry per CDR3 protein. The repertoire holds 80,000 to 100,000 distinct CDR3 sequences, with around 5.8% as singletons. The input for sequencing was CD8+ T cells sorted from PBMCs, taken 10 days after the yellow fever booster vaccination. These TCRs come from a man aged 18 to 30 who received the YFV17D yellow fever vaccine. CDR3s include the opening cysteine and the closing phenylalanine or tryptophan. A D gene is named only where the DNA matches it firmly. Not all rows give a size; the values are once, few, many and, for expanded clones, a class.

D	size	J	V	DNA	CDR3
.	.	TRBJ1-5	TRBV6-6	TGTGCCAGCAGTACCCGACGGGGATTCAATCAGCCCCAGCATTTT	CASSTRRGFNQPQHF
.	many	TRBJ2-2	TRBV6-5	TGTGCCAGCAGTTACTTGGGCGCCGGGGAGCTGTTTTTT	CASSYLGAGELFF
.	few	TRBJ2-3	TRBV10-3	TGTGCCACCAGAGCAGGGATCAGCACAGATACGCAGTATTTT	CATRAGISTDTQYF
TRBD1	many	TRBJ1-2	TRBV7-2	TGTGCCAGCAGCTTACCAAAGGGGGACAGTGGAGGTTTTGACTATGGCTACACCTTC	CASSLPKGDSGGFDYGYTF
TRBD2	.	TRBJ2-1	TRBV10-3	TGTGCCACCGGGACTAGCGGAAATGAGCAGTTCTTC	CATGTSGNEQFF
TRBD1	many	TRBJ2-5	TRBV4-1	TGCGCCAGTGAGACAGGGTGGGGGGAGACCCAGTACTTC	CASETGWGETQYF
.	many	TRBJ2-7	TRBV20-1	TGCAGTGCTAGATTCTGGGGGTTCTCCTACGAGCAGTACTTC	CSARFWGFSYEQYF
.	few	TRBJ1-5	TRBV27	TGTGCCAGCAGTTTATTTGGGTGGAAGGGCAATCAGCCCCAGCATTTT	CASSLFGWKGNQPQHF
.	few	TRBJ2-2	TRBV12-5	TGTGCTAGTGGCCTGGTGCAGGGGATGTCCGGGGAGCTGTTTTTT	CASGLVQGMSGELFF
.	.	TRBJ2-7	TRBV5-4	TGTGCCAGCAGCCGGGACGCCTACGAGCAGTACTTC	CASSRDAYEQYF
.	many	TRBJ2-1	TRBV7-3	TGTGCCAGCAGCTTAACGCGGAGGGCGGTCGACCGCGGGTACAATGAGCAGTTCTTC	CASSLTRRAVDRGYNEQFF
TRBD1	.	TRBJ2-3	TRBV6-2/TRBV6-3	TGTGCCAGCAGTTACCTAATCGGACAGGGGGTTTCGGATACGCAGTATTTT	CASSYLIGQGVSDTQYF
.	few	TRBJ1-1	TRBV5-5	TGTGCCAGCAGCTCGGACAGCTTTAACACTGAAGCTTTCTTT	CASSSDSFNTEAFF
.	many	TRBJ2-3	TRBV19	TGTGCCAGTAGTATAGGGCCGGATACGCAGTATTTT	CASSIGPDTQYF
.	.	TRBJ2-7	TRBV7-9	TGTGCCAGCAGCTTAGGAGGGGAATCCGCGCAGTACTTC	CASSLGGESAQYF
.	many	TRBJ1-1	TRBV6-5	TGTGCCAGCAGTCCCTGGGGAACAGAAGCTTTCTTT	CASSPWGTEAFF
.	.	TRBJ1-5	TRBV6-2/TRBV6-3	TGTGCCATCCGACAGCCCAATCAGCCCCAGCATTTT	CAIRQPNQPQHF
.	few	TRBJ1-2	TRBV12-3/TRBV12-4	TGTGCCAGCAGTTTACAAAGCGCGAACTATGGCTACACCTTC	CASSLQSANYGYTF
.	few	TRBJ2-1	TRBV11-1	TGTGCCAGCAGCTTAGGTGGGGTTTACAATGAGCAGTTCTTC	CASSLGGVYNEQFF
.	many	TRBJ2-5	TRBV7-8	TGTGCCAGCAGCTTAGAATCCGGGACGCAAGGGAGGGAGACCCAGTACTTC	CASSLESGTQGRETQYF
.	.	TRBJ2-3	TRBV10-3	TGTGCCACCCTGACAAGCGTCCTTAGCACAGATACGCAGTATTTT	CATLTSVLSTDTQYF
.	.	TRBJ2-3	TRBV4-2	TGTGCCAGCAGCCCCTTGGCTACAGTACGCTCCCTCACAGATACGCAGTATTTT	CASSPLATVRSLTDTQYF
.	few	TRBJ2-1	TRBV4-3	TGCGCCAGCAGCCAAGAGTGGGCAGGAGTTTACAATGAGCAGTTCTTC	CASSQEWAGVYNEQFF
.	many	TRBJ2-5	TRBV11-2	TGTGCCAGCAGCCTGCCGATCGGGGGGCAAAAAGAGACCCAGTACTTC	CASSLPIGGQKETQYF
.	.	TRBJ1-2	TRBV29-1	TGCAGCGTTGAAGATCGTGGACCATTGGCTGGCTACACCTTC	CSVEDRGPLAGYTF
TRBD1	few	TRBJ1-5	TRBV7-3	TGTGCCAGCAGCGGGGACAGGGGGCGAGAAAATCAGCCCCAGCATTTT	CASSGDRGRENQPQHF